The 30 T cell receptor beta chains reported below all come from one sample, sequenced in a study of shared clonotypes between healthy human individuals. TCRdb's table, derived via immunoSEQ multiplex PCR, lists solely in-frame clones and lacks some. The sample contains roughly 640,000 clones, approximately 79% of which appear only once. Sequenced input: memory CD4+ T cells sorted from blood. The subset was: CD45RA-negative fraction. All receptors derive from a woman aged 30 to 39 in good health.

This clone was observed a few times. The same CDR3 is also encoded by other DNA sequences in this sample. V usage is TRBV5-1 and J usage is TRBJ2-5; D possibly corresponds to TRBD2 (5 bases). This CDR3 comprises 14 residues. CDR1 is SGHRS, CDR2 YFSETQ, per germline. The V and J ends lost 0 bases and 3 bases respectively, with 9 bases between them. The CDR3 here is CASSLVLGEETQYF. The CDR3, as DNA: TGCGCCAGCAGCTTGGTTTTGGGAGAAGAGACCCAGTACTTC.

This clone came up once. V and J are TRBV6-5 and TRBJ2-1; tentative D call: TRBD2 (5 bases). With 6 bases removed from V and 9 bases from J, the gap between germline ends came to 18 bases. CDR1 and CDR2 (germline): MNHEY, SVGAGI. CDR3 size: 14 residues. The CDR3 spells CASSPPGGPFEQFF. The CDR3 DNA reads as TGTGCCAGCAGCCCCCCTGGAGGTCCATTTGAGCAGTTCTTC.

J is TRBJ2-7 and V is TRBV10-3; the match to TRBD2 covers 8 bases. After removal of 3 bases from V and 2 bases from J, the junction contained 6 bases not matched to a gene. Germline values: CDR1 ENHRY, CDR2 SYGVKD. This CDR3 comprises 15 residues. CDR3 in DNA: TGTGCCATCAGTGATCCGGGGGGGGTGACCTACGAGCAGTACTTC. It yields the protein CAISDPGGVTYEQYF.

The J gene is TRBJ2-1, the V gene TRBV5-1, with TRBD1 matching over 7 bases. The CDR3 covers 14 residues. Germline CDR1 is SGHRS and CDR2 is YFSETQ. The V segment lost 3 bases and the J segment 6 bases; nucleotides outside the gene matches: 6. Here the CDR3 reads CASSYGTEGNEQFF. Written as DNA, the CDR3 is TGCGCCAGCAGCTACGGGACAGAAGGCAATGAGCAGTTCTTC.

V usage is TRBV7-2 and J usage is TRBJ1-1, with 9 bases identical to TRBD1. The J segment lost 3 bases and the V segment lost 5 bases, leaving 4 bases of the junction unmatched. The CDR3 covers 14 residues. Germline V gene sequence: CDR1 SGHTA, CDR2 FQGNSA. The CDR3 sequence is CASSLGQGYTEAFF. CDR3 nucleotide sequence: TGTGCCAGCAGCCTAGGACAGGGGTACACTGAAGCTTTCTTT.

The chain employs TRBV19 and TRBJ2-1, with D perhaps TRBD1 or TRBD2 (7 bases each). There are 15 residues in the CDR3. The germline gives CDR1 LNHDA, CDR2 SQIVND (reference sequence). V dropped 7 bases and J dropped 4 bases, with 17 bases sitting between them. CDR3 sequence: CASNRGRGRYNEQFF. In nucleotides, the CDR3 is TGTGCCAGTAATAGGGGGCGCGGGAGATACAATGAGCAGTTCTTC.

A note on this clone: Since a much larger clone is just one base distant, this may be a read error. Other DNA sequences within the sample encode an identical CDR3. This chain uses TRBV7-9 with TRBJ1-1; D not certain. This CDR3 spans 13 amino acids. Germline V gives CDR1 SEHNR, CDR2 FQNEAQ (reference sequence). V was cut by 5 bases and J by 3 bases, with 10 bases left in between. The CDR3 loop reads CASSTQRDTEAFF. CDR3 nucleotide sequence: TGTGCCAGCAGCACCCAACGGGACACTGAAGCTTTCTTT.

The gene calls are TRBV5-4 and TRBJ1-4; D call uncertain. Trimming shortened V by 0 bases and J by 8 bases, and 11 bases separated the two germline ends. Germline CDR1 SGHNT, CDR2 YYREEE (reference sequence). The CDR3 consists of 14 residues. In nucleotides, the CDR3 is TGTGCCAGCAGCTTGGCGCAGGTTCCAGAAAAACTGTTTTTT. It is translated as CASSLAQVPEKLFF.

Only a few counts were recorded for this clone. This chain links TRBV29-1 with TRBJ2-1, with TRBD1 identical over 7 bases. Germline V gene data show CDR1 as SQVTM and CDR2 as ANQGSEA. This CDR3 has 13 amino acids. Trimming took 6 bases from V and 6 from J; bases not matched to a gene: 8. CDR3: CSVDRQGSNEQFF. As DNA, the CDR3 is TGCAGCGTAGACAGACAGGGTTCCAATGAGCAGTTCTTC.

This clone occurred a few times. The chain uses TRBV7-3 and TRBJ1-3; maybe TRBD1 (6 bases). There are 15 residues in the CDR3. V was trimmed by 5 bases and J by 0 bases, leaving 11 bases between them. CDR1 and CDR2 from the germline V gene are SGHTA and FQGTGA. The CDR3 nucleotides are TGTGCCAGCAGCCAGGACAGTTTCTCTGGAAACACCATATATTTT. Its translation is CASSQDSFSGNTIYF.

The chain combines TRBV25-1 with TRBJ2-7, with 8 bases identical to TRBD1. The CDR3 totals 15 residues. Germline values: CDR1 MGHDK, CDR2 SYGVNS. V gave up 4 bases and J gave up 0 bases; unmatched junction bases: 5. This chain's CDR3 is CASSARTGSSYEQYF. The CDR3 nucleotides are TGTGCCAGCAGTGCCCGGACAGGGAGCTCCTACGAGCAGTACTTC.

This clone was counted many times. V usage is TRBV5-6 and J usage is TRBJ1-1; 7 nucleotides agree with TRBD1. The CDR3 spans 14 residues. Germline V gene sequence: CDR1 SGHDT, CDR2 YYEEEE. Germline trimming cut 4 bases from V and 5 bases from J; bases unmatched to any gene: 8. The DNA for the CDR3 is TGTGCCAGCAGCCTACTGACAGGGTGGACTGAAGCTTTCTTT. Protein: CASSLLTGWTEAFF.

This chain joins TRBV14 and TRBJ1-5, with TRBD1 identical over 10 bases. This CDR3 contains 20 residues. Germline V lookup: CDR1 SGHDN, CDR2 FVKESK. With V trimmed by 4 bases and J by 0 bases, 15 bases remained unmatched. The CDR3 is CASSRRLGQGPDYSNQPQHF. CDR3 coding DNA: TGTGCCAGCAGCCGTAGATTGGGACAGGGGCCCGATTATAGCAATCAGCCCCAGCATTTT.

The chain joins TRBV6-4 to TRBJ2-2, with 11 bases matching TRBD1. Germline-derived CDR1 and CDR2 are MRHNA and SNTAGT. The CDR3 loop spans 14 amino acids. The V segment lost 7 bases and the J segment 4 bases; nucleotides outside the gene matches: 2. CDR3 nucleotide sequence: TGTGCCAGCAAGGGACAGGGGGGCACCGGGGAGCTGTTTTTT. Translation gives CASKGQGGTGELFF.

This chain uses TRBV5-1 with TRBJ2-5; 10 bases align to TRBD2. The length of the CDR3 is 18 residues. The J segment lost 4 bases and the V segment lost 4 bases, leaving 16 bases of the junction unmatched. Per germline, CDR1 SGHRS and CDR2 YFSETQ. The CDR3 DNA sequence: TGCGCCAGCAGCCGAGGGACTAGCGTCACAAAGACGGGAGAGACCCAGTACTTC. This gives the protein CASSRGTSVTKTGETQYF.

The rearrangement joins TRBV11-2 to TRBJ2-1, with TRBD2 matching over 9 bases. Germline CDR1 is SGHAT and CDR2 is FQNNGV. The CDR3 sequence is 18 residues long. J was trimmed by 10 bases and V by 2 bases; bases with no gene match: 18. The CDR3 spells CASSLFSSLAGGPREQFF. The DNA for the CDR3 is TGTGCCAGCAGCTTATTTTCATCCCTTGCGGGAGGGCCTCGGGAGCAGTTCTTC.

The CDR3 sequence is CASKLTGTYNEQFF. The CDR3 DNA sequence: TGTGCCAGCAAGTTGACAGGGACCTACAATGAGCAGTTCTTC. This chain links TRBV6-1 with TRBJ2-1; 7 positions agree with TRBD1. V dropped 7 bases and J dropped 2; count of bases not matched to a gene: 5. The CDR3 has 14 residues. Germline CDR1 MNHNS, CDR2 SASEGT.

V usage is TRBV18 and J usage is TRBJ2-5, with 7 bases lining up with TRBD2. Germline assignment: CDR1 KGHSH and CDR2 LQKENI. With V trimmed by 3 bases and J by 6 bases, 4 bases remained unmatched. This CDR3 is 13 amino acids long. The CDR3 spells CASSPSGRQTQYF. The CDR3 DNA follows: TGTGCCAGCTCACCTAGCGGGCGGCAGACCCAGTACTTC.

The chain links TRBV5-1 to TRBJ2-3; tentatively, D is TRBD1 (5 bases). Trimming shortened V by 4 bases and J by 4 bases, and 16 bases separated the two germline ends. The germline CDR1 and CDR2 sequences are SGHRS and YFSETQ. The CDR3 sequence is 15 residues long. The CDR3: CASSRQILQPDTQYF. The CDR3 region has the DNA TGCGCCAGCAGCAGACAGATACTTCAACCAGATACGCAGTATTTT.

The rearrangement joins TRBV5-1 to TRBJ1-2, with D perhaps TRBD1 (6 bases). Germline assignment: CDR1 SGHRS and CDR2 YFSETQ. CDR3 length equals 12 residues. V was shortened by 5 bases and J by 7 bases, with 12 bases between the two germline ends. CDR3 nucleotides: TGCGCCAGCAGTCACAGGGTCGGTGGCTACACCTTC. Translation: CASSHRVGGYTF.

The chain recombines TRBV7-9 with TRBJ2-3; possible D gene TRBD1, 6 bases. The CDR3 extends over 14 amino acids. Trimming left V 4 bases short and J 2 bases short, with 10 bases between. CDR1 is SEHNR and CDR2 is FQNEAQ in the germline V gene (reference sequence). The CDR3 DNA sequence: TGTGCCAGCAGCTCTCGGACAGTCACAGATACGCAGTATTTT. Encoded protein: CASSSRTVTDTQYF.

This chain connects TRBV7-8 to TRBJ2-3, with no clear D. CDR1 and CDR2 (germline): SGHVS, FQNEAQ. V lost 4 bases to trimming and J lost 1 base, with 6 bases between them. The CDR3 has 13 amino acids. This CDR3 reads CASSSKGTDTQYF. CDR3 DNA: TGTGCCAGCAGCTCCAAAGGCACAGATACGCAGTATTTT.

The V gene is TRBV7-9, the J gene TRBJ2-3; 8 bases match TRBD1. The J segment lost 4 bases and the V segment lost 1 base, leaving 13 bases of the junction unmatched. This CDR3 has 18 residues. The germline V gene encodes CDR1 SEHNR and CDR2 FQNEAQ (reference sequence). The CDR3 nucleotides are TGTGCCAGCAGCTTAGGAGGTTTCGGGACAGGAGATCCAGATACGCAGTATTTT. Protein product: CASSLGGFGTGDPDTQYF.

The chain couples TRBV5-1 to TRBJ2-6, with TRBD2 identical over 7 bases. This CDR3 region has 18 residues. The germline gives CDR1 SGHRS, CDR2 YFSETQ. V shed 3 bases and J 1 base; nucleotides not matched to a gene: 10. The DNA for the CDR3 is TGCGCCAGCAGCTCGCCCGCCCGGGGGGAATCTGGGGCCAACGTCCTGACTTTC. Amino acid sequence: CASSSPARGESGANVLTF. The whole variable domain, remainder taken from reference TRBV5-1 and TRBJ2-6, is KAGVTQTPRYLIKTRGQQVTLSCSPISGHRSVSWYQQTPGQGLQFLFEYFSETQRNKGNFPGRFSGRQFSNSRSEMNVSTLELGDSALYLCASSSPARGESGANVLTFGAGSRLTVL.

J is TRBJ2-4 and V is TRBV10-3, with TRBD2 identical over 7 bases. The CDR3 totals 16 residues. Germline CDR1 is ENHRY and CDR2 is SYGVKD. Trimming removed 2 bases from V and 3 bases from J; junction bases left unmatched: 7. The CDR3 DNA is TGTGCCATCAGTGAGATGGCGGGGGACGGCAAAAACATTCAGTACTTC. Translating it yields CAISEMAGDGKNIQYF.

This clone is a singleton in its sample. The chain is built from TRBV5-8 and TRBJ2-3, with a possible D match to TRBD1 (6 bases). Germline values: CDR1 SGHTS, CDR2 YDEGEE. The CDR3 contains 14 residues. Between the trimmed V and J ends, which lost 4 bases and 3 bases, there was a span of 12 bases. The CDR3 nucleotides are TGTGCCAGCAGCCCGGGACAATTGACAGATACGCAGTATTTT. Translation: CASSPGQLTDTQYF.

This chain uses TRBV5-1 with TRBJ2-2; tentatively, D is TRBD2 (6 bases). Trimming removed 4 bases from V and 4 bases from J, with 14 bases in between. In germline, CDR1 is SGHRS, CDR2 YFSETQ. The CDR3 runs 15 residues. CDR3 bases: TGCGCCAGCAGCCGCGGGACTCCCGGCACCGGGGAGCTGTTTTTT. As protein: CASSRGTPGTGELFF. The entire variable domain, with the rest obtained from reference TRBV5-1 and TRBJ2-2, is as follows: KAGVTQTPRYLIKTRGQQVTLSCSPISGHRSVSWYQQTPGQGLQFLFEYFSETQRNKGNFPGRFSGRQFSNSRSEMNVSTLELGDSALYLCASSRGTPGTGELFFGEGSRLTVL.

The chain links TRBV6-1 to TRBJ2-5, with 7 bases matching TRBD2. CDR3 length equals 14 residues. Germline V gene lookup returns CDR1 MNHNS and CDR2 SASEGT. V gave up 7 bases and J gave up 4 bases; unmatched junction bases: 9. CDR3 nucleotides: TGTGCCAGCAAGAGGGAACCGGGGGGAGAGACCCAGTACTTC. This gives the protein CASKREPGGETQYF.

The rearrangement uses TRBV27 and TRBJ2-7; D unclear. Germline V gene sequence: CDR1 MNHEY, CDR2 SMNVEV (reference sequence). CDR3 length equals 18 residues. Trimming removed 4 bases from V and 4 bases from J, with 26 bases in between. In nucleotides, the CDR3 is TGTGCCAGCAGTTCCCGAAACCTACGCCAGCGTGAACCATACGAGCAGTACTTC. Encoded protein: CASSSRNLRQREPYEQYF.

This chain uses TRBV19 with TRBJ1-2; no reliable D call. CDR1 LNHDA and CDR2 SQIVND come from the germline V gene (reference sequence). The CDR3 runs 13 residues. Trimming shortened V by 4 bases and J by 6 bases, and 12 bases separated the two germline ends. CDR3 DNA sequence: TGTGCCAGTAGTACCAGGACGCCCGATGGCTACACCTTC. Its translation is CASSTRTPDGYTF.